One and the same sample provided the 26 T cell receptor beta chains below, sequenced in a study of T cell responses to AZD1222 COVID-19 vaccine. Measured with immunoSEQ multiplex PCR; TCRdb has only the in-frame clones, and not every one. The sample records some 120,000 clones, about 90% being singletons. Source: peripheral blood, taken on day 0 of AZD1222 vaccination. The receptors were gathered from an adult in good health.

J is TRBJ2-7 and V is TRBV5-4, with D maybe TRBD1 (5 bases). This CDR3 comprises 14 residues. Germline assignment: CDR1 SGHNT and CDR2 YYREEE (reference sequence). V lost 4 bases to trimming and J lost 0 bases, with 11 bases between them. CDR3 region: CASSKDIASYEQYF. Here the CDR3 DNA reads TGTGCCAGCAGCAAGGACATCGCCTCCTACGAGCAGTACTTC.

This clone was observed once. J is TRBJ2-2 and V is TRBV5-1, with 9 bases that match TRBD1. Germline V gene data show CDR1 as SGHRS and CDR2 as YFSETQ. The ends lost 4 bases at V and 6 bases at J; junction bases unmatched: 7. The CDR3 runs 15 residues. The CDR3 here is CASSPAQGAAGELFF. The CDR3 DNA reads as TGCGCCAGCAGCCCGGCACAGGGGGCCGCCGGGGAGCTGTTTTTT.

The V and J genes are TRBV4-3 and TRBJ2-3; 10 nucleotides match TRBD2. This CDR3 is built from 19 residues. The germline CDR1 and CDR2 sequences are LGHNA and YSLEER. The junction had 13 bases not matched to a gene; V was cut back by 0 bases and J by 4 bases. CDR3 sequence reads: CASSQDRGTSGRAADTQYF. CDR3 coding DNA: TGCGCCAGCAGCCAAGATCGAGGGACCAGCGGGAGGGCAGCAGATACGCAGTATTTT.

This chain connects TRBV19 to TRBJ1-1, with D perhaps matching TRBD1 (6 bases). Germline lookup yields CDR1 LNHDA and CDR2 SQIVND (reference sequence). V lost 8 bases and J 7 bases, leaving 8 bases between the germline ends. This CDR3 is built from 10 residues. CDR3 protein: CASRDIEAFF. The DNA for the CDR3 is TGTGCCAGTCGGGACATTGAAGCTTTCTTT. The variable domain in full, with the rest retrieved from reference TRBV19 and TRBJ1-1, is DGGITQSPKYLFRKEGQNVTLSCEQNLNHDAMYWYRQDPGQGLRLIYYSQIVNDFQKGDIAEGYSVSREKKESFPLTVTSAQKNPTAFYLCASRDIEAFFGQGTRLTVV.

The chain joins TRBV7-9 to TRBJ2-7; D possibly uses TRBD1 or TRBD2 (5 bases each). This CDR3 spans 16 amino acids. V shed 4 bases and J shed 3 bases, with 19 bases lying between them. Germline V lookup: CDR1 SEHNR, CDR2 FQNEAQ (reference sequence). Here the CDR3 reads CASSSNRDDPDYEQYF. For the CDR3, the DNA is TGTGCCAGCAGCTCTAACCGGGACGACCCGGACTACGAGCAGTACTTC.

This clone was seen only once. The chain combines TRBV5-1 with TRBJ1-1; no clear D. V gave up 0 bases and J gave up 7 bases, with 7 bases separating them. Germline V gene sequence: CDR1 SGHRS, CDR2 YFSETQ. The CDR3 contains 12 residues. CDR3 nucleotides: TGCGCCAGCAGCTTGGCGTTTGGTGAAGCTTTCTTT. Its translation: CASSLAFGEAFF.

The CDR3 DNA reads as TGTGCCAGCAGCCAACTGACAGGGGGCAGGGAGACCCAGTACTTC. Amino acid sequence: CASSQLTGGRETQYF. The chain recombines TRBV14 with TRBJ2-5; 10 bases line up with TRBD1. The CDR3 runs 15 residues. Losses at the gene ends were 2 bases for V and 5 bases for J; bases not matched to a gene: 5. The V gene's germline CDR1 is SGHDN and CDR2 FVKESK.

V usage is TRBV28 and J usage is TRBJ1-2, with a possible D match to TRBD1 (6 bases). Per germline, CDR1 MDHEN and CDR2 SYDVKM. The CDR3 covers 14 residues. The germline V and J ends were trimmed by 4 bases and 3 bases, with 12 bases remaining between them. The CDR3 bases are TGTGCCAGCAGTTCCACAGGGTCGTACTATGGCTACACCTTC. Translated, it gives CASSSTGSYYGYTF.

The chain has TRBV19 and TRBJ1-5; TRBD1 matches 10 bases. Trimming removed 9 bases from V and 2 bases from J; junction bases left unmatched: 1. The CDR3 is 13 residues long. Germline lookup yields CDR1 LNHDA and CDR2 SQIVND (reference sequence). The CDR3 nucleotides read TGTGCCAGCGGGACAGGGGGCAATCAGCCCCAGCATTTT. Translated: CASGTGGNQPQHF.

The chain carries TRBV11-2 and TRBJ1-6; the D is unclear. CDR3 length: 16 amino acids. Germline V gene data show CDR1 as SGHAT and CDR2 as FQNNGV. Trimming shortened V by 0 bases and J by 9 bases, and 15 bases separated the two germline ends. Written as DNA, the CDR3 is TGTGCCAGCAGCTTAGATTCCGGACTAGCGGGTTCACCCCTCCACTTT. Translating gives CASSLDSGLAGSPLHF. Filled out from reference TRBV11-2 and TRBJ1-6, the complete variable domain reads EAGVAQSPRYKIIEKRQSVAFWCNPISGHATLYWYQQILGQGPKLLIQFQNNGVVDDSQLPKDRFSAERLKGVDSTLKIQPAKLEDSAVYLCASSLDSGLAGSPLHFGNGTRLTVT.

J is TRBJ2-2 and V is TRBV7-3, with 8 bases aligning to TRBD2. The CDR3 spans 16 residues. Germline CDR1 is SGHTA and CDR2 is FQGTGA. V lost 0 bases, J lost 4 bases, and 4 bases stayed unmatched. CDR3 coding DNA: TGTGCCAGCAGCTTAACCGGGAGGGCCGTCACCGGGGAGCTGTTTTTT. Residues: CASSLTGRAVTGELFF.

The chain recombines TRBV6-5 with TRBJ1-1, with 8 bases fitting TRBD1. The germline gives CDR1 MNHEY, CDR2 SVGAGI. The V segment lost 5 bases and the J segment 6 bases; nucleotides outside the gene matches: 8. This CDR3 contains 14 residues. CDR3 sequence (DNA): TGTGCCAGCAGTCAACGGACAGGGAAGTCTGAAGCTTTCTTT. As protein: CASSQRTGKSEAFF.

This clone has just a few counts. The junction and the germline gene differ at one end; a read error may be behind it. The chain has TRBV12-5 and TRBJ1-2; a weak D match, TRBD1 (5 bases). CDR1 is LGHNT and CDR2 is FRNRAP in the germline V gene. The CDR3 runs 11 residues. The CDR3 DNA reads as TGTGCTAGTGGTTTGGTGGACAAACTGCACTTC. This encodes CASGLVDKLHF.

The V gene is TRBV28, the J gene TRBJ1-2; tentatively, D is TRBD1 (5 bases). Per germline, CDR1 MDHEN and CDR2 SYDVKM. There are 16 residues in the CDR3. V lost 4 bases, J lost 3 bases, and 18 bases lay in between. The CDR3 nucleotides read TGTGCCAGCAGTTCCACAGGTCTCCCCGGGCACTATGGCTACACCTTC. Its translation: CASSSTGLPGHYGYTF.

This chain connects TRBV3-1 (or the pseudogene TRBV3-2) to TRBJ2-7; TRBD2 might be the D (5 bases). CDR3 length: 13 amino acids. V was clipped by 1 base and J by 3 bases, with 7 bases between them. From germline, CDR1 is LGHDT and CDR2 YNNKEL (reference sequence). The chain's CDR3 is CASSQAAGYEQYF. CDR3 bases: TGTGCCAGCAGCCAAGCGGCGGGCTACGAGCAGTACTTC.

V and J are TRBV5-1 and TRBJ2-7; D may be TRBD2 (6 bases). This CDR3 spans 13 amino acids. From germline, CDR1 is SGHRS and CDR2 YFSETQ. The V end was cut by 4 bases, the J end by 3 bases, with 11 bases between. CDR3 in amino acids: CASSPGGFYEQYF. The CDR3 DNA reads as TGCGCCAGCAGCCCCGGGGGTTTCTACGAGCAGTACTTC.

The chain links TRBV3-1 (or the pseudogene TRBV3-2) to TRBJ2-4; possibly TRBD1 for D (6 bases). CDR3 length equals 15 residues. V lost 1 base and J lost 4, with 11 bases in between. Germline V CDR1 and CDR2: LGHDT, YNNKEL (reference sequence). CDR3 sequence reads: CASSQVRGSKNIQYF. Written as DNA, the CDR3 is TGTGCCAGCAGCCAAGTAAGGGGGTCAAAAAACATTCAGTACTTC.

The chain employs TRBV5-1 and TRBJ2-5; D possibly uses TRBD1 or TRBD2 (5 bases each). Deletions cut 0 bases from V and 2 bases from J, with 11 bases between. The CDR3 sequence is 15 residues long. CDR1 and CDR2 (germline): SGHRS, YFSETQ. This CDR3 is CASSLVGTSQETQYF. The CDR3 DNA follows: TGCGCCAGCAGCTTGGTAGGGACCTCACAAGAGACCCAGTACTTC.

V gene TRBV7-8 combines with J gene TRBJ1-2; TRBD1 might be the D (6 bases). The CDR3 runs to 15 residues. The germline gives CDR1 SGHVS, CDR2 FQNEAQ. With 4 bases removed from V and 4 bases from J, the gap between germline ends came to 16 bases. CDR3 nucleotide sequence: TGTGCCAGCAGCTCCCGTAAACAGGGTACCTATGGCTACACCTTC. Encoded protein: CASSSRKQGTYGYTF.

The chain links TRBV7-8 to TRBJ2-7; possible D gene TRBD1, 6 bases. The V gene lost 2 bases and the J gene lost 0 bases, with 11 bases spanning the gap. The CDR3 has 15 amino acids. Germline CDR1 and CDR2: SGHVS and FQNEAQ. The CDR3 sequence is CASSLWTASSYEQYF. DNA of the CDR3: TGTGCCAGCAGCTTATGGACAGCATCCTCCTACGAGCAGTACTTC.

The V gene is TRBV10-1, the J gene TRBJ1-5, with 9 bases lining up with TRBD1. V trimming: 4 bases; J trimming: 5 bases; junction bases outside the gene matches: 3. Germline loops: CDR1 WNHNN, CDR2 SYGVQD (reference sequence). The CDR3 loop spans 14 amino acids. The CDR3 spells CASSVDRGDQPQHF. The DNA for the CDR3 is TGCGCCAGCAGTGTGGACAGGGGCGATCAGCCCCAGCATTTT.

The chain employs TRBV28 and TRBJ1-5; 9 bases align to TRBD1. CDR3 length: 13 residues. Per the germline V gene, CDR1 is MDHEN and CDR2 is SYDVKM. V lost 5 bases to trimming and J lost 6 bases; unmatched junction nucleotides: 2. The CDR3 nucleotides read TGTGCCAGCAGTGAACAGGGGGCTCAGCCCCAGCATTTT. Translated: CASSEQGAQPQHF.

The chain recombines TRBV11-3 with TRBJ2-4; 10 nucleotides agree with TRBD2. Trimming took 3 bases from V and 1 from J; bases not matched to a gene: 6. CDR3 length equals 17 residues. Germline CDR1 and CDR2: SGHNT and YENEEA. The CDR3 loop reads CASSLAGLAVAKNIQYF. In nucleotides, the CDR3 is TGTGCCAGCAGCTTGGCAGGACTAGCGGTGGCCAAAAACATTCAGTACTTC. Supplemented by reference TRBV11-3 and TRBJ2-4, the full variable domain reads EAGVVQSPRYKIIEKKQPVAFWCNPISGHNTLYWYLQNLGQGPELLIRYENEEAVDDSQLPKDRFSAERLKGVDSTLKIQPAELGDSAVYLCASSLAGLAVAKNIQYFGAGTRLSVL.

The rearrangement links TRBV5-4 to TRBJ2-3; D is possibly TRBD1 (7 bases). Germline CDR1 is SGHNT and CDR2 is YYREEE (reference sequence). The V end lost 1 base, the J end lost 6 bases, and 15 bases lay between the germline ends. The CDR3 totals 15 residues. CDR3 DNA: TGTGCCAGCAGCTTGTACGACAGGGACTCGGATACGCAGTATTTT. Its translation: CASSLYDRDSDTQYF.

The chain couples TRBV5-1 to TRBJ1-1, with TRBD1 matching over 7 bases. This CDR3 contains 13 residues. From germline, CDR1 is SGHRS and CDR2 YFSETQ. V dropped 6 bases and J dropped 4; count of bases not matched to a gene: 6. The CDR3 DNA is TGCGCCAGCATGAAGGAGGGGGCCACTGAAGCTTTCTTT. This gives the protein CASMKEGATEAFF.

The chain has TRBV19 and TRBJ2-2; TRBD2 agrees at 9 bases. Germline CDR1 reads LNHDA; CDR2 reads SQIVND (reference sequence). V lost 9 bases and J lost 4; bases outside the gene matches: 9. CDR3 length: 15 residues. The CDR3 DNA sequence: TGTGCCAGCACCGGGACTAGCCCCTTCACCGGGGAGCTGTTTTTT. This translates into CASTGTSPFTGELFF.